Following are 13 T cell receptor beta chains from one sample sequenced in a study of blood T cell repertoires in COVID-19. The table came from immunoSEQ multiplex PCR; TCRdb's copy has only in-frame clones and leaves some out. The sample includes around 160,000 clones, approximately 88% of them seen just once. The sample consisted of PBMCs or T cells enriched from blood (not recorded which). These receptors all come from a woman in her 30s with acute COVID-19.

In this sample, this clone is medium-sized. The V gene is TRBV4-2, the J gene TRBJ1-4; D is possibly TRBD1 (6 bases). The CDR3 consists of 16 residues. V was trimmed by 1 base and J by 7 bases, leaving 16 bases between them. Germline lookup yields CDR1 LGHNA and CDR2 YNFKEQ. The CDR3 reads CASSQGSGTGPEKLFF. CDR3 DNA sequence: TGTGCCAGCAGCCAAGGAAGTGGTACAGGGCCTGAAAAACTGTTTTTT.

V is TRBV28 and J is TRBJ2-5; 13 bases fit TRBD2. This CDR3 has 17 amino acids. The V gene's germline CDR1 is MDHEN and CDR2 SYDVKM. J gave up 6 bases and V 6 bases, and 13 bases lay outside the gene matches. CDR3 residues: CASSLTQLAGGKKTQYF. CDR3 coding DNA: TGTGCCAGCAGCCTAACGCAACTAGCGGGAGGGAAAAAGACCCAGTACTTC.

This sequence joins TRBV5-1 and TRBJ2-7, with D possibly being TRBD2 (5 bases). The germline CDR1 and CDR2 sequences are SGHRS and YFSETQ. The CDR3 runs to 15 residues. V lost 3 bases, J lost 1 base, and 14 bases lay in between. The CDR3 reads CASSSGSGLSYEQYF. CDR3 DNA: TGCGCCAGCAGCTCGGGGTCGGGGTTGTCCTACGAGCAGTACTTC.

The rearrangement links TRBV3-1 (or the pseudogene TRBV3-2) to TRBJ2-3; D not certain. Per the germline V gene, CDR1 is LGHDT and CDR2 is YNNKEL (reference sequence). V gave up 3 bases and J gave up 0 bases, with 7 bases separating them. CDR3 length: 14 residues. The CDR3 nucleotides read TGTGCCAGCAGCCAGCGGTCTAGCACAGATACGCAGTATTTT. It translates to CASSQRSSTDTQYF.

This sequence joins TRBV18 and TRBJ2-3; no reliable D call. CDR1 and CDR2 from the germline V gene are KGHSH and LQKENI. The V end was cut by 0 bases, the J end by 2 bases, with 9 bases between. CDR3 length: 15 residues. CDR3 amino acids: CASSPPALDTDTQYF. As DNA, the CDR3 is TGTGCCAGCTCACCACCGGCCCTAGACACAGATACGCAGTATTTT.

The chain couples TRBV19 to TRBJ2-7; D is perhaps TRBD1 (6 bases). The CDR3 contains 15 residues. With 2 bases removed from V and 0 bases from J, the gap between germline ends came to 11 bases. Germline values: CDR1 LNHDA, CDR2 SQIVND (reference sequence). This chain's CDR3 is CASSIIEGDSYEQYF. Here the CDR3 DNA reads TGTGCCAGTAGTATAATCGAGGGGGACTCCTACGAGCAGTACTTC. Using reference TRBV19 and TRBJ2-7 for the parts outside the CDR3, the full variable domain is DGGITQSPKYLFRKEGQNVTLSCEQNLNHDAMYWYRQDPGQGLRLIYYSQIVNDFQKGDIAEGYSVSREKKESFPLTVTSAQKNPTAFYLCASSIIEGDSYEQYFGPGTRLTVT.

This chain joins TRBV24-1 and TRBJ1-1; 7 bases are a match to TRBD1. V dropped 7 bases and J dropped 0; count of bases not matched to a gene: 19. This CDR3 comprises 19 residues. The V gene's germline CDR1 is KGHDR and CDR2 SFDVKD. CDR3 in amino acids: CATRKYRGRLSPLNTEAFF. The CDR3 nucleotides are TGTGCCACCAGAAAGTACAGGGGTCGGTTGTCACCCCTGAACACTGAAGCTTTCTTT.

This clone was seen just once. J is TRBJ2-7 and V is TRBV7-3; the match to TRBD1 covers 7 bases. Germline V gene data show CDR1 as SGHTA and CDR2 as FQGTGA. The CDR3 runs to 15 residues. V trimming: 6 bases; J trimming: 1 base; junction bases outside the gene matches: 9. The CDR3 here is CASRPGGTPSYEQYF. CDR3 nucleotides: TGTGCCAGCAGGCCAGGGGGAACTCCTTCCTACGAGCAGTACTTC.

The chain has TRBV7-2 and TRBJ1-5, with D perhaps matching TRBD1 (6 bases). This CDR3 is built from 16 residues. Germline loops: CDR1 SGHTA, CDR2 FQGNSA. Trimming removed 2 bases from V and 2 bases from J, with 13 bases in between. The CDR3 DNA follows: TGTGCCAGCAGCTTATTCGACCCAGGGGGCAATCAGCCCCAGCATTTT. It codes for CASSLFDPGGNQPQHF.

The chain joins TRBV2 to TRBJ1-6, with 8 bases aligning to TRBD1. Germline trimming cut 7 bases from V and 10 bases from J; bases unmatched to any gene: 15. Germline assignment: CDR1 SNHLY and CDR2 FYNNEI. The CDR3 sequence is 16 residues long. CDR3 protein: CASKPTQGVSSSPLHF. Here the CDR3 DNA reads TGTGCCAGCAAACCCACACAGGGGGTCTCATCCTCACCCCTCCACTTT.

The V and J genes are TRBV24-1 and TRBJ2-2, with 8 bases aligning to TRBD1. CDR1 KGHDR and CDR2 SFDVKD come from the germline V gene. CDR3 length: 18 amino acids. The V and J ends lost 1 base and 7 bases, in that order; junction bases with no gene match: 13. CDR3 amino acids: CATSDFGDRILNDGELFF. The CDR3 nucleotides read TGTGCCACCAGTGATTTTGGGGACAGGATCCTAAACGACGGGGAGCTGTTTTTT.

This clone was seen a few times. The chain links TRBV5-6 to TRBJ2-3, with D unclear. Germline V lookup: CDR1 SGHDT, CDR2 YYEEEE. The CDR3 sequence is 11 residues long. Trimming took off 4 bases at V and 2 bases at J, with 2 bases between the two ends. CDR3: CASSLTDTQYF. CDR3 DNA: TGTGCCAGCAGCCTCACAGATACGCAGTATTTT.

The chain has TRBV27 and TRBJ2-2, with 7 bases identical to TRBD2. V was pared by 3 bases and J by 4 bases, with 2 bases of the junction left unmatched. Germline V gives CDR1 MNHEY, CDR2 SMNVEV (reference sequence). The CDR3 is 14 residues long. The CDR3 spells CASSFVAGTGELFF. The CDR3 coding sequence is TGTGCCAGCAGTTTCGTAGCGGGCACCGGGGAGCTGTTTTTT.